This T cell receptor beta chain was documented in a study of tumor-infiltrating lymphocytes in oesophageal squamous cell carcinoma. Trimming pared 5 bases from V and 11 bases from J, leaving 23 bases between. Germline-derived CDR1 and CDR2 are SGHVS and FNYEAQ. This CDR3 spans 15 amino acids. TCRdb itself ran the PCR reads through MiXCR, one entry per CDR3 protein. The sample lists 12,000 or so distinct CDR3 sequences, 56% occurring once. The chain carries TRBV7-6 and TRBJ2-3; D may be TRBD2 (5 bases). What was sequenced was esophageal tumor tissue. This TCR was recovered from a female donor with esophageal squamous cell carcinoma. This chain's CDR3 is CASSRLNSPSYEQYF. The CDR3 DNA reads TGTGCCAGCAGCCGACTAAATTCTCCCTCCTACGAGCAGTATTTT.